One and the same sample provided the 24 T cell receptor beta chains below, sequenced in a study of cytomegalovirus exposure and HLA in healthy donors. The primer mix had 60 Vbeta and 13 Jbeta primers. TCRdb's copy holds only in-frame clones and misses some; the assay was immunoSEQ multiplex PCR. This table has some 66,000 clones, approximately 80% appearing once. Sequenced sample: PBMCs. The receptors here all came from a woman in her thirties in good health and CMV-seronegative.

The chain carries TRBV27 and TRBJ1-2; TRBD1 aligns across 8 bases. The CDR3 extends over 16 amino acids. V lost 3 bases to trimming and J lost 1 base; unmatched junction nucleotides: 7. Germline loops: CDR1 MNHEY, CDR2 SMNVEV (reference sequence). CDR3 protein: CASSLYQGALNYGYTF. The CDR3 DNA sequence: TGTGCCAGCAGTTTGTACCAGGGGGCCCTTAACTATGGCTACACCTTC.

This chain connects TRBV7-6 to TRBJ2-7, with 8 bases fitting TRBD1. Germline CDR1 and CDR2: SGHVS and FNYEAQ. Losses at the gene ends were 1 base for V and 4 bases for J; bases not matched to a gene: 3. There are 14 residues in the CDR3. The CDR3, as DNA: TGTGCCAGCAGCTTAGAGGACAGGGCGTACGAGCAGTACTTC. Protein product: CASSLEDRAYEQYF.

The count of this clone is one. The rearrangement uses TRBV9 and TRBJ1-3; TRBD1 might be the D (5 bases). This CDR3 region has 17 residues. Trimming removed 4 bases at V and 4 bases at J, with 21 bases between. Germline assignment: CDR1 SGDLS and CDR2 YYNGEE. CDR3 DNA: TGTGCCAGCAGCAGATTTGTGACAGCATTAAGCGGAAACACCATATATTTT. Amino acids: CASSRFVTALSGNTIYF.

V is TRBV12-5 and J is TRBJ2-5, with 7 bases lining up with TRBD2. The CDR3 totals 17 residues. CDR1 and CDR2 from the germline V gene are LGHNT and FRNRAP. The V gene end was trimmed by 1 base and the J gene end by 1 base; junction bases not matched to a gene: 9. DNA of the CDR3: TGTGCTAGTGGTTTGGGATTACTAGCGCCCTCCCAAGAGACCCAGTACTTC. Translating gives CASGLGLLAPSQETQYF.

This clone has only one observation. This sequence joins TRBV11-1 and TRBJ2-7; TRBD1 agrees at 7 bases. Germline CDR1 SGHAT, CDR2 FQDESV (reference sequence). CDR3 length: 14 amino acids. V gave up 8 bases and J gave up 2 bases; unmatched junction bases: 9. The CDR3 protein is CASGRTTGPYEQYF. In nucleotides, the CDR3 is TGTGCCAGCGGCCGAACGACAGGGCCCTACGAGCAGTACTTC.

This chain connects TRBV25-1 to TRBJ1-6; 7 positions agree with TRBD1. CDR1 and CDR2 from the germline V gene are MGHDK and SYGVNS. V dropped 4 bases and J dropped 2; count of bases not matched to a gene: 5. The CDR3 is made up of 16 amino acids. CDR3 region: CASSGGTAPYNSPLHF. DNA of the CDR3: TGTGCCAGCAGTGGGGGGACAGCCCCCTATAATTCACCCCTCCACTTT. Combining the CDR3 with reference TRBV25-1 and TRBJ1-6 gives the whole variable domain EADIYQTPRYLVIGTGKKITLECSQTMGHDKMYWYQQDPGMELHLIHYSYGVNSTEKGDLSSESTVSRIRTEHFPLTLESARPSHTSQYLCASSGGTAPYNSPLHFGNGTRLTVT.

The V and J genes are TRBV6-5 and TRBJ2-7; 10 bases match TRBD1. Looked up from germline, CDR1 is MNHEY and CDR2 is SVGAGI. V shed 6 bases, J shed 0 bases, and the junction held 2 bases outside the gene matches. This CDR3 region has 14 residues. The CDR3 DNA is TGTGCCAGCAGAGACAGGGGGCCCTCCTACGAGCAGTACTTC. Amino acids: CASRDRGPSYEQYF.

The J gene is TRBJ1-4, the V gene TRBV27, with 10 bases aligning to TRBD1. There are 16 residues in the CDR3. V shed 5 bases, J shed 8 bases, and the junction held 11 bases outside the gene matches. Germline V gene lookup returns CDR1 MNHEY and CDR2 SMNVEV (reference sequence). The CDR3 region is CASSPWDRGKEEKLFF. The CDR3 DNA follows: TGTGCCAGCAGTCCCTGGGACAGGGGTAAGGAGGAAAAACTGTTTTTT. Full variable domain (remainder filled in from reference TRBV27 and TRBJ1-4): EAQVTQNPRYLITVTGKKLTVTCSQNMNHEYMSWYRQDPGLGLRQIYYSMNVEVTDKGDVPEGYKVSRKEKRNFPLILESPSPNQTSLYFCASSPWDRGKEEKLFFGSGTQLSVL.

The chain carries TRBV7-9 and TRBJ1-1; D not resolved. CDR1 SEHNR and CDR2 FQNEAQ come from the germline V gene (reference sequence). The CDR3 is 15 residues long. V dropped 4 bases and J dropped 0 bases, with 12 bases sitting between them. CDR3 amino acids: CASSSEGIMNTEAFF. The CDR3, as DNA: TGTGCCAGCAGCTCCGAGGGAATTATGAACACTGAAGCTTTCTTT.

CDR3 protein: CASSFDPGQGLDYGYTF. The CDR3 DNA reads as TGTGCCAGTAGTTTCGACCCGGGACAGGGGCTGGACTATGGCTACACCTTC. The chain carries TRBV19 and TRBJ1-2, with TRBD1 identical over 10 bases. Germline lookup yields CDR1 LNHDA and CDR2 SQIVND (reference sequence). The CDR3 loop spans 17 amino acids. V trimming: 5 bases; J trimming: 3 bases; junction bases outside the gene matches: 12.

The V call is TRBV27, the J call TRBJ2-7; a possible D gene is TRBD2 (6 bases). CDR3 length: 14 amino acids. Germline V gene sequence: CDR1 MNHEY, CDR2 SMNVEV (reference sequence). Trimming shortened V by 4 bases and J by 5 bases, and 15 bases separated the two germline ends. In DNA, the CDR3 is TGTGCCAGCAGTTGGCGCCGCGGGGCGGACGAGCAGTACTTC. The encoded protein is CASSWRRGADEQYF.

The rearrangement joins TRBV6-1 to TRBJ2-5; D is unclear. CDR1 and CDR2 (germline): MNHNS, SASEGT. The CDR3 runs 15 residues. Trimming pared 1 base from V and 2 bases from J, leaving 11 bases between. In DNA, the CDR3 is TGTGCCAGCAGTGAAGGAGGCACTACGCAAGAGACCCAGTACTTC. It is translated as CASSEGGTTQETQYF.

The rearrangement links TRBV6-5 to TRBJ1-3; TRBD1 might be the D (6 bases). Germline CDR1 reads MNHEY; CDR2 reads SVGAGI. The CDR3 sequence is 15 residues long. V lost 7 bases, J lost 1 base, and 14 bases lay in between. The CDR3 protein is CASTLTTGSGNTIYF. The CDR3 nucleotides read TGTGCCAGCACCTTAACTACAGGGTCTGGAAACACCATATATTTT.

The CDR3: CASSLGQGRQYEQYF. The CDR3 nucleotides are TGTGCCAGCAGCCTTGGACAGGGGCGCCAATACGAGCAGTACTTC. The chain links TRBV5-4 to TRBJ2-7, with 9 bases aligning to TRBD1. The CDR3 is made up of 15 amino acids. With 4 bases clipped from V and 4 bases from J, the junction kept 9 bases outside the gene matches. Germline V gene sequence: CDR1 SGHNT, CDR2 YYREEE (reference sequence).

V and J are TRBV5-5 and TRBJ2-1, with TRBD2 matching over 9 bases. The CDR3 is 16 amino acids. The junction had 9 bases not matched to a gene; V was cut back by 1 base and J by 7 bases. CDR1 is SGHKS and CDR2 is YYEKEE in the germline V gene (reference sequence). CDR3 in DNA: TGTGCCAGCAGCTTGTTGGGTCGCGGGGGGGCGAATGAGCAGTTCTTC. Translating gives CASSLLGRGGANEQFF.

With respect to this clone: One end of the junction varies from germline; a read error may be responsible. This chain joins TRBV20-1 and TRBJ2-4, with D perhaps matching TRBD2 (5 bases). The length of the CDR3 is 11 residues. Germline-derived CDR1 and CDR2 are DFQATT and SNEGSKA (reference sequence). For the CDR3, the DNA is TGCAGTGCCCCGACGGTCGAGGGATACGGCTTC. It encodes CSAPTVEGYGF.

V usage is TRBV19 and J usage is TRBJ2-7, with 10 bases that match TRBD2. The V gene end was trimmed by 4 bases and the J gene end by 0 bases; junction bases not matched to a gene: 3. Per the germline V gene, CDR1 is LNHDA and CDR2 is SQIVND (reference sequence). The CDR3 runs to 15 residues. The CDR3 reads CASSTGLASSYEQYF. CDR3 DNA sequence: TGTGCCAGTAGTACGGGACTAGCGAGCTCCTACGAGCAGTACTTC.

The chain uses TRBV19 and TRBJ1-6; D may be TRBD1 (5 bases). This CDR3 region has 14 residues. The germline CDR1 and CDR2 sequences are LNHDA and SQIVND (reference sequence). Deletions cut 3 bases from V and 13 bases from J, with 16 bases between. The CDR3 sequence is CASSMVGGFLPLHF. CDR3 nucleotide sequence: TGTGCCAGTAGTATGGTGGGGGGGTTTTTGCCCCTCCACTTT.

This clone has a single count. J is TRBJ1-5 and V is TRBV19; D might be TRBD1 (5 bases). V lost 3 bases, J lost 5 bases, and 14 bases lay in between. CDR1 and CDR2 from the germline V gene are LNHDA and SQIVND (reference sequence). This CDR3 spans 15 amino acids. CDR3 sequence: CASSISKGMDQPQHF. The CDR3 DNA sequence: TGTGCCAGTAGTATTTCTAAGGGGATGGATCAGCCCCAGCATTTT.

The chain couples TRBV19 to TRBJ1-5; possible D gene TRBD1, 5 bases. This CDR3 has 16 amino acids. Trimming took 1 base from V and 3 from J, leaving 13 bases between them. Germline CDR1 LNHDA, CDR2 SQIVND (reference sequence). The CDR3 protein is CASSIGGAGINQPQHF. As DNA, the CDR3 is TGTGCCAGTAGTATAGGAGGGGCGGGGATCAATCAGCCCCAGCATTTT. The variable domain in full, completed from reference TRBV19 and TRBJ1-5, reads DGGITQSPKYLFRKEGQNVTLSCEQNLNHDAMYWYRQDPGQGLRLIYYSQIVNDFQKGDIAEGYSVSREKKESFPLTVTSAQKNPTAFYLCASSIGGAGINQPQHFGDGTRLSIL.

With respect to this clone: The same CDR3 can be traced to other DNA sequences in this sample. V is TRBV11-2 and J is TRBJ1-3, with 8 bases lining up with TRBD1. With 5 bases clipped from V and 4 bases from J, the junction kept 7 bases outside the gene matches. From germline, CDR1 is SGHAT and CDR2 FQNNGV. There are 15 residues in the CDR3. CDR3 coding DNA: TGTGCCAGCAGCCGGACAGGGTCACCCGGAAACACCATATATTTT. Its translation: CASSRTGSPGNTIYF.

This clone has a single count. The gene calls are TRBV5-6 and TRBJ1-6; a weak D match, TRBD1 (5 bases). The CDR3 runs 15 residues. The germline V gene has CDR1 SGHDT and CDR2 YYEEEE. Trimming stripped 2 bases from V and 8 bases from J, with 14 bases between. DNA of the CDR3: TGTGCCAGCAGCTTCCCAACAGGATCTTATTCACCCCTCCACTTT. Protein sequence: CASSFPTGSYSPLHF.

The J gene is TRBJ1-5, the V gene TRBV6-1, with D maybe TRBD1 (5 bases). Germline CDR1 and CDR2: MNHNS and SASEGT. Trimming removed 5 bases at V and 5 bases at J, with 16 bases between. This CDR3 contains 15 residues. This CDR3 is CASSLSFQGHQPQHF. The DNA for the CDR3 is TGTGCCAGCAGTCTCTCGTTTCAGGGCCATCAGCCCCAGCATTTT.

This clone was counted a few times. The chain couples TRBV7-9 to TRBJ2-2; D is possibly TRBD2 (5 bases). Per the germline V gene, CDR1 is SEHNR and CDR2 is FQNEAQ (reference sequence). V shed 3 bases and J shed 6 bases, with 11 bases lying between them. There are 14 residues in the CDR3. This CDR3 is CASSLRAASGELFF. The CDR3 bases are TGTGCCAGCAGCTTGCGGGCGGCCTCCGGGGAGCTGTTTTTT.